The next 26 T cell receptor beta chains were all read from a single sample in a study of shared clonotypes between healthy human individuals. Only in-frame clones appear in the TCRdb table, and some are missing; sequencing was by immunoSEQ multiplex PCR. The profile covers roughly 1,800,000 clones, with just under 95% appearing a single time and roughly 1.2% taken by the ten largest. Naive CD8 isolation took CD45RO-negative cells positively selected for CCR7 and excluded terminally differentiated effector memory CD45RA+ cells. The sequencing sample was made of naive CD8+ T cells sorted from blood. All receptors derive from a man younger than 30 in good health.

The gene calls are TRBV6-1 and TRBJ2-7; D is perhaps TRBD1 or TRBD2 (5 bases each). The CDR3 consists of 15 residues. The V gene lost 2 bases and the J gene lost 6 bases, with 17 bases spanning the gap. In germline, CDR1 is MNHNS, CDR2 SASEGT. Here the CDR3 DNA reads TGTGCCAGCAGTGAACCAGTGGGGGTCGGGCTCGAGCAGTACTTC. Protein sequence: CASSEPVGVGLEQYF.

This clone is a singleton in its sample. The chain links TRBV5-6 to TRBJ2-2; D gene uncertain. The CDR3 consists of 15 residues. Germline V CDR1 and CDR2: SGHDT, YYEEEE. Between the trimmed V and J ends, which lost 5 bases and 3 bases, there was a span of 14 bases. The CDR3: CASSHGVSDTGELFF. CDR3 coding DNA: TGTGCCAGCAGTCATGGGGTCTCGGACACCGGGGAGCTGTTTTTT. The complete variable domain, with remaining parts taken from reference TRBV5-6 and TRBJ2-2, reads DAGVTQSPTHLIKTRGQQVTLRCSPKSGHDTVSWYQQALGQGPQFIFQYYEEEERQRGNFPDRFSGHQFPNYSSELNVNALLLGDSALYLCASSHGVSDTGELFFGEGSRLTVL.

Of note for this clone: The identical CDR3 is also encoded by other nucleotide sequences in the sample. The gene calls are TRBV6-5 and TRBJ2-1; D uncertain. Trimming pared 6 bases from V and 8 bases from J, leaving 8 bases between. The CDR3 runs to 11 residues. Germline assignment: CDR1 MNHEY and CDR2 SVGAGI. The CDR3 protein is CASSPGDEQFF. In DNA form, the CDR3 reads TGTGCCAGCAGCCCCGGAGATGAGCAGTTCTTC.

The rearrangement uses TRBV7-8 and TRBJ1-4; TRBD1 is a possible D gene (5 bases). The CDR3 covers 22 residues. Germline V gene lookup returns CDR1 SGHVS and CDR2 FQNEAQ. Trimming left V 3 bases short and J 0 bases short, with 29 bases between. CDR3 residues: CASSLRGPRTRLPPATNEKLFF. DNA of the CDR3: TGTGCCAGCAGCTTGCGGGGCCCGCGGACCCGACTCCCCCCTGCAACTAATGAAAAACTGTTTTTT. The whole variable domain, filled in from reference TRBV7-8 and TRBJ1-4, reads GAGVSQSPRYKVAKRGQDVALRCDPISGHVSLFWYQQALGQGPEFLTYFQNEAQLDKSGLPSDRFFAERPEGSVSTLKIQRTQQEDSAVYLCASSLRGPRTRLPPATNEKLFFGSGTQLSVL.

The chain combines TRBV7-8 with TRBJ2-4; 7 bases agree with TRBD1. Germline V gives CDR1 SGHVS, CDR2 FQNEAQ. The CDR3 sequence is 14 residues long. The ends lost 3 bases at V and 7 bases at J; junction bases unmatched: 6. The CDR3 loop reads CASSFFGQENIQYF. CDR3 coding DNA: TGTGCCAGCAGCTTCTTTGGACAGGAGAACATTCAGTACTTC.

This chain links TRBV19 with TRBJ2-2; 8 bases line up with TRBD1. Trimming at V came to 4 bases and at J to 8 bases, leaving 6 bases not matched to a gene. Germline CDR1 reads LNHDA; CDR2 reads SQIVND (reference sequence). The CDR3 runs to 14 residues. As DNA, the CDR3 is TGTGCCAGTAGTAGTGGACAGGGCAATGGGGAGCTGTTTTTT. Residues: CASSSGQGNGELFF.

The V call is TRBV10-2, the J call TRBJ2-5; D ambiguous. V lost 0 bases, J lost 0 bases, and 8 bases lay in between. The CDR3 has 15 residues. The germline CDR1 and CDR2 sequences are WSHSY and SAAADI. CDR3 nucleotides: TGCGCCAGCAGTGAGTCGACCAGGTACCAAGAGACCCAGTACTTC. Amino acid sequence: CASSESTRYQETQYF.

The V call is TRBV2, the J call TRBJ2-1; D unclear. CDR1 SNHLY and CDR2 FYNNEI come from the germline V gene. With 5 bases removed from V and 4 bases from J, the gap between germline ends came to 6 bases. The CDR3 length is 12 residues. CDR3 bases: TGTGCCAGCAGTCAAGTATACAATGAGCAGTTCTTC. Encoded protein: CASSQVYNEQFF.

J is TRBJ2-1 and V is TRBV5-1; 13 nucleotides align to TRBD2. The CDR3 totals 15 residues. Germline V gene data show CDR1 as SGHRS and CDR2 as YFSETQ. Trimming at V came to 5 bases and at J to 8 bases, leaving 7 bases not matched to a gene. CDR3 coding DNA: TGCGCCAGCAGTGACGGGACTAGCGGGACGGATGAGCAGTTCTTC. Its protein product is CASSDGTSGTDEQFF.

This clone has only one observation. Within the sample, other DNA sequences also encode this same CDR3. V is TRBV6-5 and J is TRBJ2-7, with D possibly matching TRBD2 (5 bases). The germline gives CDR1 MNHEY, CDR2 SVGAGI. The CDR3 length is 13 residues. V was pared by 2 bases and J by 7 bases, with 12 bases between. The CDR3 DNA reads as TGTGCCAGCAGTTACCTGGGGTCGGGGGAGCAGTACTTC. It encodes CASSYLGSGEQYF.

CDR3 sequence reads: CASLLTGASTDTQYF. As DNA, the CDR3 is TGTGCCAGCTTGTTAACGGGGGCCTCAACAGATACGCAGTATTTT. The V call is TRBV6-1, the J call TRBJ2-3; the D gene could be TRBD1 or TRBD2 (6 bases each). The germline V gene encodes CDR1 MNHNS and CDR2 SASEGT. Trimming pared 8 bases from V and 3 bases from J, leaving 18 bases between. There are 15 residues in the CDR3.

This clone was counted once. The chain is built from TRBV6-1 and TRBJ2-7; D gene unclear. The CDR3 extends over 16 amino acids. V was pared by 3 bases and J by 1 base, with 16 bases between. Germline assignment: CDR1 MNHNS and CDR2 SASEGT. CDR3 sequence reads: CASSDMDGVWSYEQYF. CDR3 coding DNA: TGTGCCAGCAGTGATATGGATGGGGTGTGGTCCTACGAGCAGTACTTC.

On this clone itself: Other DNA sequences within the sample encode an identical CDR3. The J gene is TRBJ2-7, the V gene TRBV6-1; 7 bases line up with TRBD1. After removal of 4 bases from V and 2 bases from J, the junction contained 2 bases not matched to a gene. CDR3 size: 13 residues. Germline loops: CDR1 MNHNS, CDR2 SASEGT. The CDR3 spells CASSGQGPYEQYF. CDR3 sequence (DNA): TGTGCCAGCAGTGGACAGGGACCCTACGAGCAGTACTTC.

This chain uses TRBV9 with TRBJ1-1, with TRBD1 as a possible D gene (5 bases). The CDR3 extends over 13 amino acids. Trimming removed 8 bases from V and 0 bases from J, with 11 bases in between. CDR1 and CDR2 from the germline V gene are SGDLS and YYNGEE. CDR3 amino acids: CASGAFMNTEAFF. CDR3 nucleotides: TGTGCCAGTGGGGCCTTCATGAACACTGAAGCTTTCTTT.

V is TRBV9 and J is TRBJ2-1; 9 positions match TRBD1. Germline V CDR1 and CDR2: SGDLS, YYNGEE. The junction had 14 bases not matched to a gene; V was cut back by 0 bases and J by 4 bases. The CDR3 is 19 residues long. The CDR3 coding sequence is TGTGCCAGCAGCGTAGAAGCCCTCCCCGGACAGGGGACGTACAATGAGCAGTTCTTC. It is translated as CASSVEALPGQGTYNEQFF.

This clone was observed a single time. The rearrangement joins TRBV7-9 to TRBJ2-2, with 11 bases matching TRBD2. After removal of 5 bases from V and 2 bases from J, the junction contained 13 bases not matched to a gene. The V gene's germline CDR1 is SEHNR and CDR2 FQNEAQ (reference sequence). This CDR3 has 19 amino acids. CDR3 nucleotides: TGTGCCAGCAGCGCCGAGCGGGATGGGACTAGCGGAAACACCGGGGAGCTGTTTTTT. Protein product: CASSAERDGTSGNTGELFF.

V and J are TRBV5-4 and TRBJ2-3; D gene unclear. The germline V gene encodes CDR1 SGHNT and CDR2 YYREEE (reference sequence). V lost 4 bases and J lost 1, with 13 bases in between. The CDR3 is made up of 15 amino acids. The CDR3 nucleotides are TGTGCCAGCAGCGGTCTGGTTGGCGGCACAGATACGCAGTATTTT. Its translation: CASSGLVGGTDTQYF.

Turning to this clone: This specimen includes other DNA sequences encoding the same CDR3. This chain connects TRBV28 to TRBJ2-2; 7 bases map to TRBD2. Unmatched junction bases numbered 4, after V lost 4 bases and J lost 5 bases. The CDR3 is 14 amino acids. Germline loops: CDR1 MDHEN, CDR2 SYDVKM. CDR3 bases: TGTGCCAGCAGTTGGACCGGGGGGACCGGGGAGCTGTTTTTT. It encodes CASSWTGGTGELFF.

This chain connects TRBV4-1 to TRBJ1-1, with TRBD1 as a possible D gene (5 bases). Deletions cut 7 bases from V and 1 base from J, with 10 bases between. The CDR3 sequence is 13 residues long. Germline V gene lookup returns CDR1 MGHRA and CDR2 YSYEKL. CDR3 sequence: CASTGTANTEAFF. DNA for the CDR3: TGCGCCAGCACCGGGACGGCGAACACTGAAGCTTTCTTT.

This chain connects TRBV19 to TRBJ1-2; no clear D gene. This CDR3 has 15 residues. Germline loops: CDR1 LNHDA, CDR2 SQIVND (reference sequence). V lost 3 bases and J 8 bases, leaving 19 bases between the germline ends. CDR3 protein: CASSMATYTNRGYTF. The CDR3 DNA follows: TGTGCCAGTAGTATGGCAACTTACACTAACCGAGGCTACACCTTC.

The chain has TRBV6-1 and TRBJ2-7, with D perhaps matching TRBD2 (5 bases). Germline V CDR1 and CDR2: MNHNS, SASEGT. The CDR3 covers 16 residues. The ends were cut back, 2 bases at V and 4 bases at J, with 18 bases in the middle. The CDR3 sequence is CASSELNGMIFYEQYF. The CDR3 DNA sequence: TGTGCCAGCAGTGAACTTAACGGGATGATATTTTACGAGCAGTACTTC.

The CDR3 sequence: CASSPLGGQETQYF. Written as DNA, the CDR3 is TGTGCCAGCAGCCCCCTCGGGGGCCAAGAGACCCAGTACTTC. The chain carries TRBV7-3 and TRBJ2-5; possibly TRBD2 for D (6 bases). Between the trimmed V and J ends, which lost 5 bases and 1 base, there was a span of 11 bases. There are 14 residues in the CDR3. Germline V gene lookup returns CDR1 SGHTA and CDR2 FQGTGA.

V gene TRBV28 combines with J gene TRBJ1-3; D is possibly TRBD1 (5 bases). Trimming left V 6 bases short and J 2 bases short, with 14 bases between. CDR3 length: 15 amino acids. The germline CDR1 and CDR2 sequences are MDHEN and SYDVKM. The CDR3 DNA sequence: TGTGCCAGCAGAGACAGCGGGACCCCTGGAAACACCATATATTTT. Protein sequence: CASRDSGTPGNTIYF.

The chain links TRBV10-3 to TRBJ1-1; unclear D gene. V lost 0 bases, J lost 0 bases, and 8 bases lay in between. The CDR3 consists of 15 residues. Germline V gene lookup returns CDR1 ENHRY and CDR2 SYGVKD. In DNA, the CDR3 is TGTGCCATCAGTGAGTCGAGAGCGCTGAACACTGAAGCTTTCTTT. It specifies CAISESRALNTEAFF.

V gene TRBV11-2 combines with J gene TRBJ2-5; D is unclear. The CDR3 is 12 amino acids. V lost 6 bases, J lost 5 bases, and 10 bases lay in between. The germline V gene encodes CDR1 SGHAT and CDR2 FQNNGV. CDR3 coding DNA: TGTGCCAGCAGAGCTAATGGGGAGACCCAGTACTTC. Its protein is CASRANGETQYF.

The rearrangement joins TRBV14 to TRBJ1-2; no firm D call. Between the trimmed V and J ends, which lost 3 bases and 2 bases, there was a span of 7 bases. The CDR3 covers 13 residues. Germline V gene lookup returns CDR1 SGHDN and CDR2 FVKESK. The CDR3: CASSHALNYGYTF. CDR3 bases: TGTGCCAGCAGCCATGCCCTGAACTATGGCTACACCTTC.